This T cell receptor (beta chain) was observed in a study of blood T cell repertoires in COVID-19. Turning to the study itself: The origin of the acute and convalescent COVID-19 samples was the United States, Italy and Spain.

This clone was observed once. With 5 bases removed from V and 3 bases from J, the gap between germline ends came to 10 bases. The CDR3 is 13 residues long. Germline V CDR1 and CDR2: MNHEY, SVGAGI. Methods used by the authors: Amplification from reference gene primers served as the basis for estimated nucleated cell counts. Only in-frame clones appear in the TCRdb table, and some are missing; sequencing was by immunoSEQ multiplex PCR. That table supplies the V and J calls and clone size; D and trimming were determined from the DNA. This sample yields approximately 450,000 clones, of which 75% to 90% are seen a single time; more than 4% belongs to the top ten.

The source material was peripheral blood. This receptor was taken from a woman aged 30 to 39 with acute or convalescent COVID-19. This chain links TRBV6-5 with TRBJ1-2; the D gene is possibly TRBD1 (5 bases). CDR3 DNA: TGTGCCAGCAGTCCCGGGGGGGACTATGGCTACACCTTC. This gives the protein CASSPGGDYGYTF.